These T cell receptor beta chains were read from a single sample in a study of T cell repertoires in cytomegalovirus infection. Each CDR3 protein gets one entry after TCRdb re-called the reads with MiXCR. The table has 400,000 to 600,000 distinct CDR3 sequences, 40% to 50% seen once. These TCRs are of unknown antigen specificity. The sample here was cultured PBMCs, taken from culture after CMV antigen stimulation. The receptors derive from a human donor in good health (CMV status not recorded). Some clones in this sample may be carry-over from other donors' samples. The CDR3 runs from the conserved cysteine through the conserved F or W. Fields, in order: clone size, D gene, V gene, J gene, CDR3 DNA, CDR3 protein. D genes are given only for firm matches. Rows may omit the clone size; those that give it use once, few, many or a size class.

clone_size: .; d_call: TRBD1; v_call: TRBV4-1; j_call: TRBJ1-2; cdr3_nt: TGCGCCAGCAGGCCACCGGGACAGATCTATGGCTACACCTTC; cdr3_aa: CASRPPGQIYGYTF
clone_size: once; d_call: TRBD2; v_call: TRBV19; j_call: TRBJ2-3; cdr3_nt: TGTGCCAGTAGTATTTGGCGGGAGGGCACAGATACGCAGTATTTT; cdr3_aa: CASSIWREGTDTQYF
clone_size: few; d_call: .; v_call: TRBV2; j_call: TRBJ1-1; cdr3_nt: TGTGCCAGCAAAACGGACCTGAACACTGAAGCTTTCTTT; cdr3_aa: CASKTDLNTEAFF
clone_size: few; d_call: .; v_call: TRBV4-1; j_call: TRBJ1-1; cdr3_nt: TGCGCCAGCAGCCAAGTTAGCAGGAACTTTTATACTGAAGCTTTCTTT; cdr3_aa: CASSQVSRNFYTEAFF
clone_size: .; d_call: TRBD2; v_call: TRBV25-1; j_call: TRBJ2-2; cdr3_nt: TGTGCCAGCAGCGCTAATAGCGGGATTTACACCGGGGAGCTGTTTTTT; cdr3_aa: CASSANSGIYTGELFF
clone_size: once; d_call: .; v_call: TRBV15; j_call: TRBJ1-5; cdr3_nt: TGTGCCACCAGCAGATCCCCAGTCGGTACGGGGGCTTGGAGCAATCAGCCCCAGCATTTT; cdr3_aa: CATSRSPVGTGAWSNQPQHF
clone_size: few; d_call: TRBD2; v_call: TRBV12-3/TRBV12-4; j_call: TRBJ2-1; cdr3_nt: TGTGCCAGCAGTTTCGGCGGGAGGAAGTCTGATGAGCAGTTCTTC; cdr3_aa: CASSFGGRKSDEQFF
clone_size: few; d_call: .; v_call: TRBV5-1; j_call: TRBJ2-5; cdr3_nt: TGCGCCAGCAGCTTGGTGGGGCAGAAGACCCAGTACTTC; cdr3_aa: CASSLVGQKTQYF
clone_size: few; d_call: .; v_call: TRBV6-1; j_call: TRBJ1-4; cdr3_nt: TGTGCCAGCAGGGAAGGGTTTGGCGTGGGAAAACTGTTTTTT; cdr3_aa: CASREGFGVGKLFF
clone_size: .; d_call: .; v_call: TRBV10-3; j_call: TRBJ1-6; cdr3_nt: TGTGCCATCAGTGAGTCGGGCCCCAGGAGTTCACCCCTCCACTTT; cdr3_aa: CAISESGPRSSPLHF
clone_size: few; d_call: .; v_call: TRBV6-2/TRBV6-3; j_call: TRBJ2-1; cdr3_nt: TGTGCCAGCAGATCGTTCGGGACTCCCTACAATGAGCAGTTCTTC; cdr3_aa: CASRSFGTPYNEQFF
clone_size: few; d_call: .; v_call: TRBV7-2; j_call: TRBJ2-7; cdr3_nt: TGTGCCAGCAGCTTCGACATTACCTCCTACGAGCAGTACTTC; cdr3_aa: CASSFDITSYEQYF
clone_size: .; d_call: .; v_call: TRBV7-6; j_call: TRBJ1-3; cdr3_nt: TGTGCCAGCAGCTTACTCCTACAGCTCTCTGGGAACACCATATATTTT; cdr3_aa: CASSLLLQLSGNTIYF
clone_size: many; d_call: .; v_call: TRBV7-2; j_call: TRBJ2-3; cdr3_nt: TGTGCCAGCAGCTTAACTGTACTAGCCCAAGATACGCAGTATTTT; cdr3_aa: CASSLTVLAQDTQYF
clone_size: .; d_call: .; v_call: TRBV28; j_call: TRBJ1-5; cdr3_nt: TGTGCCAGCAGCCAACCAAGGGACGTTAGCAATCAGCCCCAGCATTTT; cdr3_aa: CASSQPRDVSNQPQHF
clone_size: .; d_call: .; v_call: TRBV7-6; j_call: TRBJ2-7; cdr3_nt: TGTGCCAGCAGCTCCCCCCCGCAGGGAGAACGATACGAGCAGTACTTC; cdr3_aa: CASSSPPQGERYEQYF
clone_size: few; d_call: TRBD2; v_call: TRBV7-2; j_call: TRBJ2-2; cdr3_nt: TGTGCCAGCAGCTTAAACAGCGGGGGGTGGACCGGGGAGCTGTTTTTT; cdr3_aa: CASSLNSGGWTGELFF
clone_size: .; d_call: .; v_call: TRBV7-2; j_call: TRBJ1-5; cdr3_nt: TGTGCCAGCAGCCGTACCAATCAGCCCCAGCATTTT; cdr3_aa: CASSRTNQPQHF
clone_size: .; d_call: .; v_call: TRBV11-3; j_call: TRBJ1-6; cdr3_nt: TGTGCCAGCAGCTTAAGACACGGGGATTCACCCCTCCACTTT; cdr3_aa: CASSLRHGDSPLHF
clone_size: .; d_call: .; v_call: TRBV23-1; j_call: TRBJ2-6; cdr3_nt: TGCGCCAGCAGTCAAAGGTTGGGGGCCAACGTCCTGACTTTC; cdr3_aa: CASSQRLGANVLTF
clone_size: .; d_call: .; v_call: TRBV11-1; j_call: TRBJ2-4; cdr3_nt: TGTGCCAGCAGCGGCGGGGACTACTTC; cdr3_aa: CASSGGDYF
clone_size: few; d_call: .; v_call: TRBV6-1; j_call: TRBJ1-5; cdr3_nt: TGTGCCAGCAGTGCGCGGGGGTTACCCATATTAAGCAATCAGCCCCAGCATTTT; cdr3_aa: CASSARGLPILSNQPQHF
clone_size: .; d_call: .; v_call: TRBV12-3/TRBV12-4; j_call: TRBJ1-1; cdr3_nt: TGTGCCAGCAGTTTAAACGGGGGGGAGACTGAAGCTTTCTTT; cdr3_aa: CASSLNGGETEAFF
clone_size: few; d_call: .; v_call: TRBV7-8; j_call: TRBJ2-5; cdr3_nt: TGTGCCAGCAGCTTAATGGGGGGGCTCGGGGGCGAAGAGACCCAGTACTTC; cdr3_aa: CASSLMGGLGGEETQYF
clone_size: .; d_call: .; v_call: TRBV7-2; j_call: TRBJ2-5; cdr3_nt: TGTGCCAGCAGCTTGATGGGGGGGGCAGAGACCCAGTACTTC; cdr3_aa: CASSLMGGAETQYF
clone_size: many; d_call: .; v_call: TRBV7-2; j_call: TRBJ1-5; cdr3_nt: TGTGCCAGCAGCTTATGGTCAGGAACTGGCAATCAGCCCCAGCATTTT; cdr3_aa: CASSLWSGTGNQPQHF
clone_size: .; d_call: TRBD1; v_call: TRBV2; j_call: TRBJ2-1; cdr3_nt: TGTGCCAGAGACAGGGCCAACGACTACAATGAGCAGTTCTTC; cdr3_aa: CARDRANDYNEQFF
clone_size: .; d_call: .; v_call: TRBV11-2; j_call: TRBJ1-5; cdr3_nt: TGTGCCAGCAGCTTAGAGGGAGGGCAGTATAGCAATCAGCCCCAGCATTTT; cdr3_aa: CASSLEGGQYSNQPQHF
clone_size: few; d_call: TRBD2; v_call: TRBV7-8; j_call: TRBJ2-1; cdr3_nt: TGTGCCAGCAGCTTAGCGCGGAGCGGGGGGGCTAAATCCTACAATGAGCAGTTCTTC; cdr3_aa: CASSLARSGGAKSYNEQFF
clone_size: many; d_call: .; v_call: TRBV7-2; j_call: TRBJ2-3; cdr3_nt: TGTGCCAGCAGCATCTCATTAGGAGCAGATACGCAGTATTTT; cdr3_aa: CASSISLGADTQYF
clone_size: .; d_call: .; v_call: TRBV2; j_call: TRBJ1-1; cdr3_nt: TGTGCCAGCAGCGAACCCCAACGTCAGGGGTGGCTAGAGGCTTTCTTT; cdr3_aa: CASSEPQRQGWLEAFF
clone_size: .; d_call: TRBD1; v_call: TRBV18; j_call: TRBJ1-5; cdr3_nt: TGTGCCAGCTCACCCTGGACAGGTTCAAGCAATCAGCCCCAGCATTTT; cdr3_aa: CASSPWTGSSNQPQHF
clone_size: .; d_call: TRBD2; v_call: TRBV6-6; j_call: TRBJ2-1; cdr3_nt: TGTGCCAGCAGTTATAGGGGGACTAGCGGCCACAATGAGCAGTTCTTC; cdr3_aa: CASSYRGTSGHNEQFF
clone_size: few; d_call: TRBD2; v_call: TRBV7-8; j_call: TRBJ2-2; cdr3_nt: TGTGCCAGCAGCTTAAACCGTGGCGGTCTAGCGGGAGGGCGTTCCACCGGGGAGCTGTTTTTT; cdr3_aa: CASSLNRGGLAGGRSTGELFF
clone_size: many; d_call: .; v_call: TRBV7-8; j_call: TRBJ2-3; cdr3_nt: TGTGCCAGCAGCTTAGCGAAGGAGGGTCTCAACACAGATACGCAGTATTTT; cdr3_aa: CASSLAKEGLNTDTQYF
clone_size: few; d_call: .; v_call: TRBV18; j_call: TRBJ1-1; cdr3_nt: TGTGCCAGCTCACCGGCAGTCACTGAAGCTTTCTTT; cdr3_aa: CASSPAVTEAFF
clone_size: few; d_call: .; v_call: TRBV6-5; j_call: TRBJ2-1; cdr3_nt: TGTGCCAGCAGTTATTTAGCGGCCCAACCCTACAATGAGCAGTTCTTC; cdr3_aa: CASSYLAAQPYNEQFF
clone_size: many; d_call: TRBD2; v_call: TRBV7-8; j_call: TRBJ2-2; cdr3_nt: TGTGCCAGCAGCTTATCGAGCGGGGGCACCGGGGAGCTGTTTTTT; cdr3_aa: CASSLSSGGTGELFF
clone_size: .; d_call: .; v_call: TRBV7-2; j_call: TRBJ1-5; cdr3_nt: TGTGCCAGCAGCTTGAGGTCCAGGGATCAGCCCCAGCATTTT; cdr3_aa: CASSLRSRDQPQHF
clone_size: .; d_call: TRBD2; v_call: TRBV7-2; j_call: TRBJ2-2; cdr3_nt: TGTGCCAGCAGCCCAGAGGTCCGGACTAGCACCTCGAACACCGGGGAGCTGTTTTTT; cdr3_aa: CASSPEVRTSTSNTGELFF
clone_size: .; d_call: .; v_call: TRBV2; j_call: TRBJ2-5; cdr3_nt: TGTGCCAGCAGTGAAAATGAGGGGGGAGAGACCCAGTACTTC; cdr3_aa: CASSENEGGETQYF
clone_size: .; d_call: .; v_call: TRBV9; j_call: TRBJ1-4; cdr3_nt: TGTGCCAGCAGCGTAGGAGGGGAGACTAATGAAAAACTGTTTTTT; cdr3_aa: CASSVGGETNEKLFF
clone_size: .; d_call: TRBD1; v_call: TRBV4-1; j_call: TRBJ1-5; cdr3_nt: TGCGCCAGCAGCCAAGAGCAACAGGGGAGCAATCAGCCCCAGCATTTT; cdr3_aa: CASSQEQQGSNQPQHF
clone_size: few; d_call: TRBD1; v_call: TRBV19; j_call: TRBJ1-1; cdr3_nt: TGTGCCAGTAGAAACAGGGGCTGGAACACTGAAGCTTTCTTT; cdr3_aa: CASRNRGWNTEAFF
clone_size: few; d_call: .; v_call: TRBV20-1; j_call: TRBJ2-3; cdr3_nt: TGCAGTGCTTTAAGGGGCCAATCACAGGAGGGTACGCAGTATTTT; cdr3_aa: CSALRGQSQEGTQYF
clone_size: .; d_call: .; v_call: TRBV5-4; j_call: TRBJ2-3; cdr3_nt: TGTGCCAGCAGCTTGAGTCGGGGGTCGACAGATACGCAGTATTTT; cdr3_aa: CASSLSRGSTDTQYF
clone_size: .; d_call: .; v_call: TRBV7-3; j_call: TRBJ2-3; cdr3_nt: TGTGCCAGCAGCCCCCTGGGAAGCTTCGCAGATACGCAGTATTTT; cdr3_aa: CASSPLGSFADTQYF
clone_size: .; d_call: .; v_call: TRBV11-2; j_call: TRBJ1-1; cdr3_nt: TGTGCCAGCAGCTCCCCCTCTGCGGCTTTCTTT; cdr3_aa: CASSSPSAAFF
clone_size: once; d_call: TRBD1; v_call: TRBV28; j_call: TRBJ1-2; cdr3_nt: TGTGCCAGCAGTCAATGGACAGGGGGGAATCATGGCCACACCTTC; cdr3_aa: CASSQWTGGNHGHTF
clone_size: once; d_call: .; v_call: TRBV6-2/TRBV6-3; j_call: TRBJ2-7; cdr3_nt: TGTGCCAGCAGCTCAAGGGCCTCTGGAGAGCAGTACTTC; cdr3_aa: CASSSRASGEQYF
clone_size: .; d_call: TRBD1; v_call: TRBV27; j_call: TRBJ1-1; cdr3_nt: TGTGCCAGCAGTTTACTGTCCGGGACAGATGTTGAAGCTTTCTTT; cdr3_aa: CASSLLSGTDVEAFF